This TCR beta chain was recorded in a study of shared clonotypes between healthy human individuals. Trimming shortened V by 1 base and J by 0 bases, and 7 bases separated the two germline ends. Germline V CDR1 and CDR2: SGHDT, YYEEEE. CDR3 size: 15 residues. Positively selected for CCR7, the CD45RO-negative cells used as naive CD8 cells excluded terminally differentiated effector memory CD45RA+ cells. Execution of the assay was at deep level. Assay: immunoSEQ multiplex PCR; the TCRdb copy retains only in-frame clones and omits some. The sample gives under 2,000,000 clones, roughly 94% of which show up once; roughly 1.2% is in the top ten.

Sequenced sample: naive CD8+ T cells sorted from blood. This TCR was sampled from a man between 18 and 29 years old in good health. The chain has TRBV5-6 and TRBJ1-4; D remains ambiguous. This CDR3 is CASSLSYATNEKLFF. CDR3 sequence (DNA): TGTGCCAGCAGCTTGAGCTACGCAACTAATGAAAAACTGTTTTTT.